The T cell receptor beta chain described here comes from a study of response to subunit inactivated influenza vaccine. Notes on the study in general: It was the authors' suggestion that each seasonal influenza vaccination recruits few new T cells.

This clonotype turned up a few times. Its target is unknown. This CDR3 contains 18 residues. V was pared by 4 bases and J by 4 bases, with 22 bases between. Germline assignment: CDR1 KGHSH and CDR2 LQKENI. TCRdb re-called the RT-PCR reads with MiXCR, one entry per CDR3 protein. The sample shows more than 550,000 distinct CDR3 sequences, approximately 10% of them seen only once. The same sample was also used in a study of T cells expressing NK-cell markers. As that study records: UMIs were included in TCR beta cDNA generated by 5'RACE template switching. It was sorted CD3+CD56-NKG2C+, CD3+CD56+NKG2C- and CD3+CD56+NKG2C+ T cells that provided the TCR beta repertoires. Among the eight sequenced donors, seven tested HCMV-seropositive and one tested seronegative. The leading position in the CD3+CD56-NKG2C+ fraction of several donors also went to these clonotypes.

The material was PBMCs from blood, obtained on the day of vaccination. This chain links TRBV18 with TRBJ2-2; D unclear. The receptor's source is a man aged 45-65 years who received an inactivated influenza vaccine. CDR3 sequence (DNA): TGTGCCAGCTCACGGGATCTGGCCCTCCATACGGGCACCGGGGAGCTGTTTTTT. Its protein is CASSRDLALHTGTGELFF.